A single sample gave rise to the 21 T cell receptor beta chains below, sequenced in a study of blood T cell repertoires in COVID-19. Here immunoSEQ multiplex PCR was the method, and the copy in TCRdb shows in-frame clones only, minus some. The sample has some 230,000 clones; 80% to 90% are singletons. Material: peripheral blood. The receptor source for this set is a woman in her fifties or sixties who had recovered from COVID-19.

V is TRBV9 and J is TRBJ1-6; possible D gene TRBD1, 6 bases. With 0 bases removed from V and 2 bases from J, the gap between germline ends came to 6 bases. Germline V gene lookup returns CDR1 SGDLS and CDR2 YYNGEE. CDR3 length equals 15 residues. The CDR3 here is CASSVDRAYNSPLHF. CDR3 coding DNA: TGTGCCAGCAGCGTAGACAGGGCCTATAATTCACCCCTCCACTTT. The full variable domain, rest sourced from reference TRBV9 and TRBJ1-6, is DSGVTQTPKHLITATGQRVTLRCSPRSGDLSVYWYQQSLDQGLQFLIQYYNGEERAKGNILERFSAQQFPDLHSELNLSSLELGDSALYFCASSVDRAYNSPLHFGNGTRLTVT.

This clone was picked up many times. CDR3 in amino acids: CAWRRGGTTGELFF. The CDR3, as DNA: TGTGCCTGGAGGCGGGGGGGGACCACCGGGGAGCTGTTTTTT. The genes are TRBV30 and TRBJ2-2; 9 nucleotides agree with TRBD2. The germline CDR1 and CDR2 sequences are GTSNPN and SVGIG (reference sequence). The CDR3 length is 14 residues. V lost 3 bases and J lost 4; bases outside the gene matches: 3.

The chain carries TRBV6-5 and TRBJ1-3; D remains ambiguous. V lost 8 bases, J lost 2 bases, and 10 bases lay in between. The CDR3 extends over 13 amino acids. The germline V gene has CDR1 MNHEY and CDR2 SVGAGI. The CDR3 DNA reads TGTGCCAGCGCGGTGGCGGCTGGAAACACCATATATTTT. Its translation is CASAVAAGNTIYF.

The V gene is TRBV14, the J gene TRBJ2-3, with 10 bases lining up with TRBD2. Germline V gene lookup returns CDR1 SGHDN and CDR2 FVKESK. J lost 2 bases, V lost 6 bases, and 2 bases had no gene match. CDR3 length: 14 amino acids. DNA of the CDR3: TGTGCCAGCAGTCTAGCGGGGGTCACAGATACGCAGTATTTT. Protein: CASSLAGVTDTQYF.

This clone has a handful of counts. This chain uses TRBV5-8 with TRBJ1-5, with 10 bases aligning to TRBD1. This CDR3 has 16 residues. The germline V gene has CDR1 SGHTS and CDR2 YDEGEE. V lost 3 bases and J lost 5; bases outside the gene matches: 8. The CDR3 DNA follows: TGTGCCAGCAGCTGGGGGACAGGGGAGGCCCATCAGCCCCAGCATTTT. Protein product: CASSWGTGEAHQPQHF.

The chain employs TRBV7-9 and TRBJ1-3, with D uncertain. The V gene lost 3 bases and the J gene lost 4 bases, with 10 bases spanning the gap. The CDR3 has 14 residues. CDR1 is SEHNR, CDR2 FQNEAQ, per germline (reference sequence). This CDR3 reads CASSFGRGGNTIYF. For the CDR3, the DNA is TGTGCCAGCAGCTTTGGGCGGGGAGGAAACACCATATATTTT.

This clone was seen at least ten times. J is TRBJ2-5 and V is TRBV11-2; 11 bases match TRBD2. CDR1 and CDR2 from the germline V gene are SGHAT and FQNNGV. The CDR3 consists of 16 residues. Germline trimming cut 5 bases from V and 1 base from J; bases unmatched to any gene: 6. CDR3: CASSPGLAASQETQYF. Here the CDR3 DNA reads TGTGCCAGCAGCCCGGGACTAGCGGCATCCCAAGAGACCCAGTACTTC.

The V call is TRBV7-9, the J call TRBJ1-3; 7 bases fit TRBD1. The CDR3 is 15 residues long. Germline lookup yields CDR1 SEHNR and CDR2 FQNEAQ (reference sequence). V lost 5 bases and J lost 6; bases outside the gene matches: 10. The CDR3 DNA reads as TGTGCCAGCAGCCCGACAGGGTTAGGTGAAAACACCATATATTTT. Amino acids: CASSPTGLGENTIYF.

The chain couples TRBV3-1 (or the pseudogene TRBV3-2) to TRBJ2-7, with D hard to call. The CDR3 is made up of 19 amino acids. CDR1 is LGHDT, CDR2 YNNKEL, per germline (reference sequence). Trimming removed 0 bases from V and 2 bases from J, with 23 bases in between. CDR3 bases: TGTGCCAGCAGCCAAGATAGCCCCAAAATTCCCCTGCGCACCTACGAGCAGTACTTC. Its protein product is CASSQDSPKIPLRTYEQYF.

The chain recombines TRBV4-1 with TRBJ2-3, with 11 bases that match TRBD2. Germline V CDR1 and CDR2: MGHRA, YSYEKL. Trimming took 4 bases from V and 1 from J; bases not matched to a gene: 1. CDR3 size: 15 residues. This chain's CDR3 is CASSLTSGGTDTQYF. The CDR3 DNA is TGCGCCAGCAGCCTGACTAGCGGGGGCACAGATACGCAGTATTTT.

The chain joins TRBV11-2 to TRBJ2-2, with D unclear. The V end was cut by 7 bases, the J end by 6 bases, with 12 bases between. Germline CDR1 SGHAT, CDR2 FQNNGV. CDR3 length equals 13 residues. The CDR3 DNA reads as TGTGCCAGCACTCCTATCCGAGCCGGGGAGCTGTTTTTT. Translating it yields CASTPIRAGELFF.

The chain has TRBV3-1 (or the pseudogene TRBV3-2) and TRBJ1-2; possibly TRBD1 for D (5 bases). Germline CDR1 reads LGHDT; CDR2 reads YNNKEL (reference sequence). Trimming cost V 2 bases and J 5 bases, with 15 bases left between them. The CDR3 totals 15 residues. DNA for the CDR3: TGTGCCAGCAGCCAAAGAAGCCAGGGAACGTATGGCTACACCTTC. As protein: CASSQRSQGTYGYTF.

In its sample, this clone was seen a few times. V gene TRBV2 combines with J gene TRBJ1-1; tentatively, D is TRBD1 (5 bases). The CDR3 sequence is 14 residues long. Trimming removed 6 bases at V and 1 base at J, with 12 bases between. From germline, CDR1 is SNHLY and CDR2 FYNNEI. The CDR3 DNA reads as TGTGCCAGCAGCCCGGGACTTAGGAACACTGAAGCTTTCTTT. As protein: CASSPGLRNTEAFF. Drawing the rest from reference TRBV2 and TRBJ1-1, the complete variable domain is EPEVTQTPSHQVTQMGQEVILRCVPISNHLYFYWYRQILGQKVEFLVSFYNNEISEKSEIFDDQFSVERPDGSNFTLKIRSTKLEDSAMYFCASSPGLRNTEAFFGQGTRLTVV.

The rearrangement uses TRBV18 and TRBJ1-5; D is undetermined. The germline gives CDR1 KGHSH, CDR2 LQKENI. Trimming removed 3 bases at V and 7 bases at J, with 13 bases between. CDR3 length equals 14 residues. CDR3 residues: CASSPSEGLQPQHF. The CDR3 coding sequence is TGTGCCAGCTCACCTTCAGAGGGTTTGCAGCCCCAGCATTTT.

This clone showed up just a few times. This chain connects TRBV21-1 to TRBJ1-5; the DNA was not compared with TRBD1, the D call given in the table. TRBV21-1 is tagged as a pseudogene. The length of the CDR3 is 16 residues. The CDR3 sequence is CASSNSPDYSNQPQHF. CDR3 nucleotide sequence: TGTGCCAGCAGCAACTCCCCAGATTATAGCAATCAGCCCCAGCATTTT.

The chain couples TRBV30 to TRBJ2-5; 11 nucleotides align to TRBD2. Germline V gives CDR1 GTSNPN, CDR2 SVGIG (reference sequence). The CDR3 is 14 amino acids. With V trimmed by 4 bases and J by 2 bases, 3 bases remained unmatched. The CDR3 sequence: CAWTSGGWQETQYF. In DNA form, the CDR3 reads TGTGCCTGGACTAGCGGGGGGTGGCAAGAGACCCAGTACTTC.

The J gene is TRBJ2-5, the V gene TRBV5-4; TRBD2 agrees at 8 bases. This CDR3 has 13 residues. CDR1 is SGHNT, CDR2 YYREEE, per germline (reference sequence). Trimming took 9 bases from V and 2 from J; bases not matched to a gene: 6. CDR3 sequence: CAITSGTQETQYF. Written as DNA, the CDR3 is TGTGCCATTACTAGCGGAACTCAAGAGACCCAGTACTTC.

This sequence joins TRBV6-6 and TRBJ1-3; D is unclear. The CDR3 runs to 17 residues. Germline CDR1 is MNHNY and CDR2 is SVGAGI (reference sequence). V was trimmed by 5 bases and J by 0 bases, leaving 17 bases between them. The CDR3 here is CASSPSSTGISGNTIYF. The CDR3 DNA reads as TGTGCCAGCAGTCCGTCCTCGACCGGGATCTCTGGAAACACCATATATTTT.

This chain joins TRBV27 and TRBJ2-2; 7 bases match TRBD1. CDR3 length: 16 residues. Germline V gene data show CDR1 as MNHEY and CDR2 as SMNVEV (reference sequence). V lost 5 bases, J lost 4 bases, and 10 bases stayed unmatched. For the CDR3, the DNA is TGTGCCAGCAGTCCTAATGACAGGGTCGGCACCGGGGAGCTGTTTTTT. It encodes CASSPNDRVGTGELFF.

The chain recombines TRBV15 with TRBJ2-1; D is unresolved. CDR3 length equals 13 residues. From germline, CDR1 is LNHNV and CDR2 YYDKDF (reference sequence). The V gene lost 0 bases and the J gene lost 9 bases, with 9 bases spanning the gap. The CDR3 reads CATSRDVRVEQFF. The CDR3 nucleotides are TGTGCCACCAGCAGAGATGTGAGAGTTGAGCAGTTCTTC.

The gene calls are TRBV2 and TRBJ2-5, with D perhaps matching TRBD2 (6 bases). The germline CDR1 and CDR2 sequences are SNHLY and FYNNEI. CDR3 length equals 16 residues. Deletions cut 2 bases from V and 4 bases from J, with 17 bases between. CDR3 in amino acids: CASSERSGVTLETQYF. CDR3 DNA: TGTGCCAGCAGTGAAAGGTCGGGGGTGACCTTAGAGACCCAGTACTTC.